These 18 T cell receptor beta chains came from one sample sequenced in a study of identical twins. MiXCR, run by TCRdb on the 5' RACE reads, gives a single entry per CDR3 protein. The table lists roughly 240,000 distinct CDR3 sequences, approximately 7.3% of them singletons, with roughly 5% in the top ten. This sample was also put to use in a study of yellow fever vaccine responses in identical twins.

The sequencing input was CD8+ T cells sorted from blood. Receptors originate from a woman aged 18 to 35 in good health.

Points on this clonotype: At one of its ends the junction is not consistent with the germline gene, which may arise from a read error. This sequence joins TRBV12-3 or TRBV12-4 and TRBJ2-4; 13 bases fit TRBD2. CDR3 length: 18 amino acids. The CDR3 coding sequence is TGTGCCTGCAGTTTAGAGACTAGCGGGGGGAGAGCCAAAAACATTCAGTACTTC. This codes for CACSLETSGGRAKNIQYF.

This clonotype was observed many times. The chain uses TRBV11-3 and TRBJ2-1; the match to TRBD2 covers 10 bases. This CDR3 spans 15 amino acids. Germline V gene sequence: CDR1 SGHNT, CDR2 YENEEA. V lost 6 bases, J lost 6 bases, and 8 bases stayed unmatched. For the CDR3, the DNA is TGTGCCAGCAGTCAACCGGGACTAGCGACCAATGAGCAGTTCTTC. Residues: CASSQPGLATNEQFF.

The CDR3 region is CASSLRPGRTEAFF. The CDR3 bases are TGTGCCAGCAGCTTGCGGCCAGGCAGAACTGAAGCTTTCTTT. The rearrangement uses TRBV5-5 and TRBJ1-1, with D unclear. The CDR3 loop spans 14 amino acids. Germline lookup yields CDR1 SGHKS and CDR2 YYEKEE (reference sequence). The V and J ends lost 1 base and 5 bases respectively, with 12 bases between them.

The chain has TRBV20-1 and TRBJ2-1; TRBD1 agrees at 12 bases. The CDR3 has 16 residues. Germline CDR1 and CDR2: DFQATT and SNEGSKA (reference sequence). The V gene end was trimmed by 3 bases and the J gene end by 10 bases; junction bases not matched to a gene: 13. The CDR3 is CSASIPPGTGGSEQFF. The CDR3 DNA reads TGCAGTGCTAGTATCCCTCCCGGGACAGGGGGCAGCGAGCAGTTCTTC.

V usage is TRBV9 and J usage is TRBJ2-5; D uncertain. The CDR3 loop spans 13 amino acids. CDR1 is SGDLS and CDR2 is YYNGEE in the germline V gene. V shed 4 bases and J shed 4 bases, with 11 bases lying between them. The CDR3 region is CASSKPTGETQYF. The CDR3, as DNA: TGTGCCAGCAGCAAACCCACCGGAGAGACCCAGTACTTC.

This clonotype was seen ten or more times. The chain carries TRBV5-1 and TRBJ2-5; weak D call: TRBD2 (7 bases). CDR3 length equals 18 residues. Germline V CDR1 and CDR2: SGHRS, YFSETQ. V gave up 2 bases and J gave up 2 bases, with 22 bases separating them. For the CDR3, the DNA is TGCGCCAGCAGCTTTTTAAGGGGGGGACCCGACCAACAAGAGACCCAGTACTTC. This encodes CASSFLRGGPDQQETQYF.

This clonotype was observed many times. The rearrangement uses TRBV29-1 and TRBJ2-7; 9 bases align to TRBD1. Germline loops: CDR1 SQVTM, CDR2 ANQGSEA. The CDR3 extends over 15 amino acids. V shed 6 bases, J shed 5 bases, and the junction held 14 bases outside the gene matches. The chain's CDR3 is CSVEFSQGAYDEQYF. CDR3 in DNA: TGCAGCGTAGAATTTTCACAGGGGGCATATGACGAGCAGTACTTC.

The chain is built from TRBV10-3 and TRBJ2-7, with D perhaps matching TRBD2 (7 bases). CDR3 length: 12 amino acids. The germline V gene has CDR1 ENHRY and CDR2 SYGVKD. V dropped 6 bases and J dropped 5 bases, with 11 bases sitting between them. The CDR3 region is CAISAGGHEQYF. The CDR3 DNA reads TGTGCCATCAGCGCCGGGGGGCACGAGCAGTACTTC.

The chain uses TRBV7-7 and TRBJ2-7; 10 bases align to TRBD1. CDR3 length equals 13 residues. The V and J ends lost 8 bases and 6 bases, in that order; junction bases with no gene match: 7. Germline CDR1 and CDR2: SSHAT and FNYEAQ (reference sequence). The CDR3 spells CASARTGGGEQYF. CDR3 nucleotides: TGTGCCAGCGCCCGGACAGGGGGAGGCGAGCAGTACTTC.

This clonotype was picked up a small number of times. The chain couples TRBV9 to TRBJ2-1, with 9 bases lining up with TRBD2. Germline V gene data show CDR1 as SGDLS and CDR2 as YYNGEE. The CDR3 has 19 amino acids. With 0 bases clipped from V and 3 bases from J, the junction kept 13 bases outside the gene matches. The CDR3 region has the DNA TGTGCCAGCAGCGTAGCCCCCCTTTTAGAGCGGGAGGACTACAATGAGCAGTTCTTC. It translates to CASSVAPLLEREDYNEQFF. Combining the CDR3 with reference TRBV9 and TRBJ2-1 gives the whole variable domain DSGVTQTPKHLITATGQRVTLRCSPRSGDLSVYWYQQSLDQGLQFLIQYYNGEERAKGNILERFSAQQFPDLHSELNLSSLELGDSALYFCASSVAPLLEREDYNEQFFGPGTRLTVL.

The chain recombines TRBV10-3 with TRBJ2-1; 7 positions match TRBD2. CDR3 size: 16 residues. Trimming at V came to 2 bases and at J to 5 bases, leaving 9 bases not matched to a gene. The germline V gene has CDR1 ENHRY and CDR2 SYGVKD. CDR3 amino acids: CAISEIYRGLHNEQFF. CDR3 nucleotides: TGTGCCATCAGTGAGATTTATCGGGGACTACACAATGAGCAGTTCTTC.

This clonotype appeared many times. This chain connects TRBV5-1 to TRBJ2-1, with TRBD1 as a possible D gene (5 bases). Germline V gives CDR1 SGHRS, CDR2 YFSETQ. This CDR3 has 12 amino acids. V was clipped by 6 bases and J by 4 bases, with 8 bases between them. CDR3 amino acids: CASTTGYNEQFF. The CDR3 DNA is TGCGCCAGCACCACAGGTTACAATGAGCAGTTCTTC. Complete variable domain (other parts from reference TRBV5-1 and TRBJ2-1): KAGVTQTPRYLIKTRGQQVTLSCSPISGHRSVSWYQQTPGQGLQFLFEYFSETQRNKGNFPGRFSGRQFSNSRSEMNVSTLELGDSALYLCASTTGYNEQFFGPGTRLTVL.

Many counts were recorded for this clonotype. J is TRBJ2-3 and V is TRBV12-3 or TRBV12-4; 8 bases agree with TRBD1. The CDR3 covers 21 residues. V shed 3 bases, J shed 2 bases, and the junction held 22 bases outside the gene matches. This CDR3 reads CASSFLRHTTGQVFSTDTQYF. CDR3 nucleotide sequence: TGTGCCAGCAGTTTCCTTCGACATACTACGGGACAGGTTTTTTCCACAGATACGCAGTATTTT.

The sample holds many counts of this clonotype. The rearrangement uses TRBV20-1 and TRBJ2-2, with D possibly being TRBD1 or TRBD2 (5 bases each). The CDR3 runs to 13 residues. Per germline, CDR1 DFQATT and CDR2 SNEGSKA (reference sequence). V was shortened by 0 bases and J by 3 bases, with 5 bases between the two germline ends. The CDR3 is CSAREGDTGELFF. The CDR3 bases are TGCAGTGCTAGAGAGGGGGACACCGGGGAGCTGTTTTTT.

There are a few counts of this clonotype. This chain connects TRBV24-1 to TRBJ1-2; D is uncertain. Looked up from germline, CDR1 is KGHDR and CDR2 is SFDVKD. The CDR3 runs 13 residues. V lost 5 bases to trimming and J lost 6 bases, with 12 bases between them. The DNA for the CDR3 is TGTGCCACCAGTGCCCCTGGTAGCCATGGCTACACCTTC. Amino acids: CATSAPGSHGYTF.

The chain carries TRBV9 and TRBJ2-7; 10 bases are shared with TRBD1. The germline V gene has CDR1 SGDLS and CDR2 YYNGEE. The V and J ends lost 2 bases and 6 bases, in that order; junction bases with no gene match: 14. The CDR3 loop spans 17 amino acids. Written as DNA, the CDR3 is TGTGCCAGCAGCGTCCGGGACAGGGGCGCCCAGAGCGGCGAGCAGTACTTC. Amino acids: CASSVRDRGAQSGEQYF.

Only a few counts were recorded for this clonotype. The chain links TRBV5-5 to TRBJ2-1; D could derive from TRBD1 or TRBD2 (6 bases each). Trimming took off 4 bases at V and 7 bases at J, with 24 bases between the two ends. The CDR3 loop spans 17 amino acids. The germline V gene has CDR1 SGHKS and CDR2 YYEKEE (reference sequence). CDR3 sequence reads: CASSTGAWESAHNEQFF. CDR3 DNA sequence: TGTGCCAGCAGCACGGGGGCTTGGGAAAGTGCCCATAATGAGCAGTTCTTC.

This chain uses TRBV28 with TRBJ2-2; possibly TRBD1 or TRBD2 for D (6 bases each). CDR1 and CDR2 from the germline V gene are MDHEN and SYDVKM. Trimming took 11 bases from V and 1 from J, leaving 14 bases between them. The CDR3 loop spans 14 amino acids. The CDR3, as DNA: TGTGCCTCACAAGGGGGGATGAACACCGGGGAGCTGTTTTTT. Its protein product is CASQGGMNTGELFF.